This note documents a single TCR beta chain sequence. Its antigen is unidentified. The entry originates in a study of T cell responses to AZD1222 COVID-19 vaccine. This CDR3 spans 11 amino acids. Per germline, CDR1 SQVTM and CDR2 ANQGSEA. V lost 6 bases, J lost 5 bases, and 10 bases lay in between. The study's findings and limits: CD4 TCRs covered the whole spike, strongest at regions 160-218 and 743-854. Donor demographics were predominantly white British with a female majority; clonal diversity may be underestimated.

Libraries were prepared by immunoSEQ multiplex PCR; TCRdb keeps only in-frame clonotypes and omits some of them. The data contain about 110,000 clones, roughly 92% of them singletons. This sequence originates from an adult who received the AZD1222 COVID-19 vaccine. Sequenced here: peripheral blood, sampled 28 days after the second AZD1222 dose. The chain has TRBV29-1 and TRBJ1-1; no definite D call. Here the CDR3 DNA reads TGCAGCGTGGGGAGGTCGACTGAAGCTTTCTTT. Translation: CSVGRSTEAFF.